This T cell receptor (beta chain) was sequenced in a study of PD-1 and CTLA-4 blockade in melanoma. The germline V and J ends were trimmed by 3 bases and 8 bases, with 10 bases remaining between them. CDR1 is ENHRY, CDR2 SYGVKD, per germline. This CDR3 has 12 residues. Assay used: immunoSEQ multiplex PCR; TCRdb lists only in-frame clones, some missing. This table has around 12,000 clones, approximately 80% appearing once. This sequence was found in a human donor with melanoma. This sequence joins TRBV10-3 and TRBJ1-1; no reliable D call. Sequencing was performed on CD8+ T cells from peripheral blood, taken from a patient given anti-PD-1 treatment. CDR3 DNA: TGTGCCATCAGTGATAGTGGGGTAGAAGCTTTCTTT. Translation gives CAISDSGVEAFF.